The rows below give T cell receptor beta chains drawn from one sample of a study of OX40 agonist ivuxolimab in advanced cancers. Here immunoSEQ multiplex PCR was the method, and the copy in TCRdb shows in-frame clones only, minus some. The data hold some 52,000 clones, with about 86% observed a single time. This sample comprised CD4+ or CD8+ T cells sorted from blood, obtained in a trial of the OX40 agonist ivuxolimab. These receptors came from an adult with an advanced solid tumor such as melanoma, head and neck, liver or kidney cancer. Both conserved end residues are part of each CDR3.

TRBV10-3 CAISDWLAGGHTDTQYF
TRBV7-8 CASSFDRISETQYF
TRBV18 CASSPWDTQYF
TRBV7-9 CASSNRGWNEKLFF
TRBV18 CASSPRDRSSYNSPLHF
TRBV5-6 CASSAGYSGANVLTF
TRBV18 CASSPASNEQFF
TRBV10-3 CATGTGLDTQYF
TRBV19 CASSIGAVQETQYF
TRBV7-9 CASSPRVGAGYGYTF
TRBV11-2 CASSLGHRGGADTQYF
TRBV7-5 CARSLGRPPYGYTF
TRBV5-4 CASSLAERGGQETQYF
TRBV4-2 CASSQRTGGDSPLHF
TRBV29-1 CSVEGGDF
TRBV5-1 CASSLALAGSLGNEQFF
TRBV5-6 CASSRGQLYGYTF
TRBV11-2 CASRIYRENTEAFF
TRBV18 CASSPADNYGYTF
TRBV28 CASSFRTQPQHF
TRBV10-1 CASPGGDSNPPLHF
TRBV19 CASSIGPAGGYEQYF
TRBV6-1 CASSSGGWEAFF
TRBV11-2 CASSFYRQGMGAFF
TRBV12-5 CASGLAPVYYEQYF
TRBV7-6 CASSLGTASSYNEQFF
TRBV7-3 CASSLMVGTGGNEQFF
TRBV5-1 CASSPAVGRLSTDTQYF
TRBV11-2 CASSFLGETQYF
TRBV6-5 CASSLLGTSGHNEQFF
TRBV2 CASSRLQGAFNEQFF
TRBV5-8 CASSPLGGWNQPQHF
TRBV7-9 CASSLVVGSQETQYF
TRBV23-1 CASSQDKKSGGNEKLFF
TRBV19 CASSSVRQGVPKNIQYF
TRBV7-2 CASSQSMESTEAFF
TRBV6-1 CASSAVTGAYEQYF
TRBV27 CASRRRPTGTADQETQYF
TRBV29-1 CSVAAGDNQPQHF
TRBV25-1 CASSFMENTEAFF
TRBV18 CASSPDGSYEQYF
TRBV6-1 CASSDLSGTGSYEQYF
TRBV5-4 CASSAPGQGAYIQYF
TRBV5-6 CASSLGTGSSYNEQFF
TRBV18 CASSPRTAAKNIQYF